Below are 10 T cell receptor beta chains sequenced from a single sample in a study of regulatory T cells in long-lasting Graves disease. Time point described: newly diagnosed GD, antithyroid drugs for less than 3 months. Preparation of the TCR library used RNA extracted from PBMCs. Investigators prepared the TCR beta libraries by applying iRepertoire HTBI primers and Arm-PCR of CDR3 regions. Using its own MiXCR run on the multiplex PCR reads, TCRdb lists one record per CDR3 protein. The table includes about 560,000 distinct CDR3 sequences, more than 15% detected once. A further study also used this sample, focusing on T cells in Graves' hyperthyroidism and ophthalmopathy.

The sequencing used peripheral blood mononuclear cells (PBMCs), collected at new diagnosis, from a patient treated with antithyroid drugs. These receptors all stem from a man younger than 35 with Graves disease.

The rearrangement uses TRBV20-1 and TRBJ2-7; 11 nucleotides line up with TRBD2. V lost 6 bases, J lost 6 bases, and 13 bases stayed unmatched. The CDR3 has 15 amino acids. The V gene's germline CDR1 is DFQATT and CDR2 SNEGSKA (reference sequence). The CDR3 DNA is TGCAGTGCCCAACCGTTTAGCGGGAGGGTGGGCGAGCAGTACTTC. Translated: CSAQPFSGRVGEQYF.

V is TRBV7-8 and J is TRBJ1-3; D possibly corresponds to TRBD1 (6 bases). Germline loops: CDR1 SGHVS, CDR2 FQNEAQ. The CDR3 totals 18 residues. V was clipped by 1 base and J by 4 bases, with 20 bases between them. The CDR3 sequence is CASSLVFGAGAFGNTIYF. The CDR3 coding sequence is TGTGCCAGCAGCTTAGTTTTTGGGGCAGGGGCTTTCGGAAACACCATATATTTT.

This clonotype was counted between two and nine times. This sequence joins TRBV4-1 and TRBJ1-6, with unresolved D. The CDR3 totals 16 residues. Germline CDR1 is MGHRA and CDR2 is YSYEKL. V was cut by 0 bases and J by 9 bases, with 15 bases left in between. The CDR3 protein is CASSQDSGTGGSPLHF. CDR3 bases: TGCGCCAGCAGCCAAGATTCGGGCACGGGAGGTTCACCCCTCCACTTT.

This clonotype appeared a few times. V gene TRBV19 combines with J gene TRBJ2-3; D gene ambiguous. Trimming pared 3 bases from V and 6 bases from J, leaving 7 bases between. The CDR3 has 12 residues. Germline V gene sequence: CDR1 LNHDA, CDR2 SQIVND (reference sequence). CDR3 coding DNA: TGTGCCAGTAGTATCGTTCCCGATACGCAGTATTTT. Its protein product is CASSIVPDTQYF.

This clonotype showed up many times. The J gene is TRBJ2-3, the V gene TRBV2, with 9 bases fitting TRBD1. This CDR3 is built from 14 residues. V shed 4 bases and J 5 bases; nucleotides not matched to a gene: 4. Germline V gene lookup returns CDR1 SNHLY and CDR2 FYNNEI. CDR3 DNA: TGTGCCAGCAGTGGGACAGGGGCTATAGATACGCAGTATTTT. Its translation: CASSGTGAIDTQYF.

The chain combines TRBV3-1 with TRBJ2-1; no clear D. The germline V gene encodes CDR1 LGHDT and CDR2 YNNKEL (reference sequence). V was cut by 8 bases and J by 4 bases, with 12 bases left in between. CDR3 length equals 13 residues. CDR3 protein: CASGFGGYNEQFF. The CDR3 nucleotides read TGTGCCAGCGGGTTCGGCGGATACAATGAGCAGTTCTTC.

The chain is built from TRBV5-1 and TRBJ2-7, with TRBD1 identical over 7 bases. The germline CDR1 and CDR2 sequences are SGHRS and YFSETQ. The V segment lost 0 bases and the J segment 5 bases; nucleotides outside the gene matches: 8. This CDR3 has 15 residues. As DNA, the CDR3 is TGCGCCAGCAGCTTGGCACGGACAGGTACCCACGAGCAGTACTTC. It specifies CASSLARTGTHEQYF.

At least ten counts were recorded for this clonotype. V gene TRBV30 combines with J gene TRBJ2-3, with 10 bases that match TRBD1. CDR3 length: 14 amino acids. CDR1 and CDR2 (germline): GTSNPN, SVGIG (reference sequence). Trimming at V came to 3 bases and at J to 2 bases, leaving 2 bases not matched to a gene. CDR3 region: CAWRDRGNTDTQYF. DNA for the CDR3: TGTGCCTGGAGGGACAGGGGGAACACAGATACGCAGTATTTT.

This chain uses TRBV5-1 with TRBJ2-1, with 13 bases fitting TRBD2. The V gene end was trimmed by 4 bases and the J gene end by 9 bases; junction bases not matched to a gene: 7. The CDR3 runs 15 residues. The V gene's germline CDR1 is SGHRS and CDR2 YFSETQ. The CDR3: CASSIGLAGEVEQFF. CDR3 nucleotides: TGCGCCAGCAGCATCGGACTAGCGGGAGAGGTTGAGCAGTTCTTC.

The chain uses TRBV6-1 and TRBJ1-1, with no clear D. The CDR3 has 13 residues. V gave up 6 bases and J gave up 6 bases, with 14 bases separating them. Germline assignment: CDR1 MNHNS and CDR2 SASEGT. The CDR3 loop reads CASSTPTRAEAFF. The CDR3, as DNA: TGTGCCAGCAGCACCCCCACCCGGGCTGAAGCTTTCTTT.